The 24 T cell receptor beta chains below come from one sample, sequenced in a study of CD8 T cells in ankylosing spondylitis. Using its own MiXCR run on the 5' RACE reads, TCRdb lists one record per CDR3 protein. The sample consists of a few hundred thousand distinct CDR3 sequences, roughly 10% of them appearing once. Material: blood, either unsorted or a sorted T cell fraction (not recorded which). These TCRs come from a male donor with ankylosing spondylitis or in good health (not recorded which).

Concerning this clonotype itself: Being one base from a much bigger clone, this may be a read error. As DNA, the CDR3 is TGTGCCAGCAGTTTAAACTCAGTCCAGCCCCAGCATTTT. Translated, it gives CASSLNSVQPQHF. The chain joins TRBV12-3 or TRBV12-4 to TRBJ1-5; D not certain. V lost 2 bases and J 7 bases, leaving 9 bases between the germline ends. The length of the CDR3 is 13 residues.

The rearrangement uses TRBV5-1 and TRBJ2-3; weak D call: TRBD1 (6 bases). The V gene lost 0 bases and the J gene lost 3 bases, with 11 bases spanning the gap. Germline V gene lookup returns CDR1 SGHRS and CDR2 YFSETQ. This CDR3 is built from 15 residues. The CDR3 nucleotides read TGCGCCAGCAGCTTGGCCCAAACAGGGACAGATACGCAGTATTTT. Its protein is CASSLAQTGTDTQYF.

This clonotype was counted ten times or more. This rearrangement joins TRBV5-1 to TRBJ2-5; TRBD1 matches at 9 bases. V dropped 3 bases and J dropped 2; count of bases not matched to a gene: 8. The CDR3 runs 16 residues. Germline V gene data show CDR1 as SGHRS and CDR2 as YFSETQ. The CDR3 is CASSSGQGPGQETQYF. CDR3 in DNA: TGCGCCAGCAGCTCGGGACAGGGACCGGGGCAAGAGACCCAGTACTTC.

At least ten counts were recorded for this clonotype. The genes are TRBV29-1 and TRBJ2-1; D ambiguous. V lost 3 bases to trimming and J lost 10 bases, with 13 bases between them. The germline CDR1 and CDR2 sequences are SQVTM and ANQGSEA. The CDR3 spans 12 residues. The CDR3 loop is CSVEAPGEEQFF. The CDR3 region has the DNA TGCAGCGTTGAGGCCCCGGGTGAGGAGCAGTTCTTC.

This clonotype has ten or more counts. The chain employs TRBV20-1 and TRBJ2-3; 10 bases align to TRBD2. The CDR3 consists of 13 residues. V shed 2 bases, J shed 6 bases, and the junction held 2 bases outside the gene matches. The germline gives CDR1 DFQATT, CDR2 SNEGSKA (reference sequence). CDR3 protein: CSARLAGADTQYF. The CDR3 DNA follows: TGCAGTGCTAGACTAGCGGGGGCGGATACGCAGTATTTT.

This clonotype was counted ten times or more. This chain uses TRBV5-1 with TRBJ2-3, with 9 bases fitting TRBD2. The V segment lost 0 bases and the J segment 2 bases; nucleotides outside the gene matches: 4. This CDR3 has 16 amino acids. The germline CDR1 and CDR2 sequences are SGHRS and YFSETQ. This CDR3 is CASSLGSGRPTDTQYF. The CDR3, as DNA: TGCGCCAGCAGCTTGGGAAGCGGGAGGCCCACAGATACGCAGTATTTT.

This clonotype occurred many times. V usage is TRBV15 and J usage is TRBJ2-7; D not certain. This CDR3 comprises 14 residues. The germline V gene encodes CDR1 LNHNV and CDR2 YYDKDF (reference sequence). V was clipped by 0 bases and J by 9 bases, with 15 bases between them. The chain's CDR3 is CATSRDRANSMQYF. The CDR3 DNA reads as TGTGCCACCAGCAGAGATCGGGCGAATTCCATGCAGTACTTC.

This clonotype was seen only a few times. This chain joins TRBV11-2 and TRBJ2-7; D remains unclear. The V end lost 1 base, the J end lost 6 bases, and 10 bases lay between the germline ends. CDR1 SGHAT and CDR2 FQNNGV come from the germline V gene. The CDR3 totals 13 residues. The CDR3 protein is CASSLGWVGEQYF. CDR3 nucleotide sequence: TGTGCCAGCAGCTTAGGGTGGGTGGGCGAGCAGTACTTC.

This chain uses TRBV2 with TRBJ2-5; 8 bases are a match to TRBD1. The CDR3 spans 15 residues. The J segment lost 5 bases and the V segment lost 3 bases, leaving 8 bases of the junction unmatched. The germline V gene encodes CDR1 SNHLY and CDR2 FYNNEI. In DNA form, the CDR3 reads TGTGCCAGCAGTGATCGGACAGGGTGGGGCGAGACCCAGTACTTC. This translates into CASSDRTGWGETQYF.

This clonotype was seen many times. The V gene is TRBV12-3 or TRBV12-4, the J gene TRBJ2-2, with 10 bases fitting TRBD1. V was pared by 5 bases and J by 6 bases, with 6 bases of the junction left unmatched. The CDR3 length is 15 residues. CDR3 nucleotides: TGTGCCAGCAGTCCGACAGGGGGCTCAGCCGGGGAGCTGTTTTTT. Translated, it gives CASSPTGGSAGELFF.

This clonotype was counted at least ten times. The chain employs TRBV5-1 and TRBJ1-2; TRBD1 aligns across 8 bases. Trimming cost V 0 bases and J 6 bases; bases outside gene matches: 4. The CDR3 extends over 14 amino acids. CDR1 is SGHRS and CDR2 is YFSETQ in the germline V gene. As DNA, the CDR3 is TGCGCCAGCAGCTTGGCCCAGGGGGCCGATGGCTACACCTTC. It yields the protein CASSLAQGADGYTF.

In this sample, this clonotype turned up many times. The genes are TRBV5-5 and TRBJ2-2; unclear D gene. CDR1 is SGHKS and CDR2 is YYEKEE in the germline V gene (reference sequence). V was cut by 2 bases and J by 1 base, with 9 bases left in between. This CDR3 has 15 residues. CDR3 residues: CASSFAALNTGELFF. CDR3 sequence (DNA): TGTGCCAGCAGCTTCGCAGCTTTGAACACCGGGGAGCTGTTTTTT.

Here the CDR3 DNA reads TGTGCCGGGGGACAGCAATCTGGTGGCTACACCTTC. It encodes CAGGQQSGGYTF. The J gene is TRBJ1-2, the V gene TRBV7-9, with 7 bases fitting TRBD1. The CDR3 is 12 residues long. The germline V gene encodes CDR1 SEHNR and CDR2 FQNEAQ (reference sequence). After removal of 11 bases from V and 7 bases from J, the junction contained 10 bases not matched to a gene.

The CDR3, as DNA: TGTGCCAGCAGACCGGACAATCGGTATGGCTACACCTTC. It translates to CASRPDNRYGYTF. The chain has TRBV6-2 or TRBV6-3 and TRBJ1-2, with a tentative D call TRBD1 (5 bases). The germline CDR1 and CDR2 sequences are MNHEY and SVGEGT. Trimming pared 6 bases from V and 5 bases from J, leaving 13 bases between. CDR3 length equals 13 residues.

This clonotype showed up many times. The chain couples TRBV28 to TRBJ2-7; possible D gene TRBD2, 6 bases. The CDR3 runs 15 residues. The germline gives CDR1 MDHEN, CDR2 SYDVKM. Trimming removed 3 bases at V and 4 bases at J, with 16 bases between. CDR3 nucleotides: TGTGCCAGCAGTTTGCCGGGAGTTAAGTTGTACGAGCAGTACTTC. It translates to CASSLPGVKLYEQYF.

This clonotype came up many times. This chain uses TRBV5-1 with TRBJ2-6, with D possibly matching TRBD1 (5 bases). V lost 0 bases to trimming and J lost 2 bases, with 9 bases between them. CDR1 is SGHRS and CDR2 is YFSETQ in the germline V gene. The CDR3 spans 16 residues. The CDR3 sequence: CASSLGLGAGANVLTF. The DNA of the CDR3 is TGCGCCAGCAGCTTGGGCCTAGGGGCTGGGGCCAACGTCCTGACTTTC.

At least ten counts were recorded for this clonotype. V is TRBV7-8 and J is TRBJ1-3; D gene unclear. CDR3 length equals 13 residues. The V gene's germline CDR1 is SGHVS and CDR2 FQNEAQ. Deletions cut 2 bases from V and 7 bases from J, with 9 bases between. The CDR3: CASSLSIGNTIYF. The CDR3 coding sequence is TGTGCCAGCAGCTTAAGTATAGGGAACACCATATATTTT. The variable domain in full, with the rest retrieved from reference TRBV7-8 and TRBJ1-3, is GAGVSQSPRYKVAKRGQDVALRCDPISGHVSLFWYQQALGQGPEFLTYFQNEAQLDKSGLPSDRFFAERPEGSVSTLKIQRTQQEDSAVYLCASSLSIGNTIYFGEGSWLTVV.

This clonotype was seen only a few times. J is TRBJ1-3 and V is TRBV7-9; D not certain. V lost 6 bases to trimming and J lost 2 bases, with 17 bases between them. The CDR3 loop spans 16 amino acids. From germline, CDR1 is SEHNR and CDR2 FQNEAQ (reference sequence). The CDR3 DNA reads TGTGCCAGCAGTGTCTCCTCTACAACTACTGGAAACACCATATATTTT. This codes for CASSVSSTTTGNTIYF.

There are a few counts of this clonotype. The CDR3 bases are TGTGCCAGCAGCCACCGAGGTGGGGGTCCAGATACGCAGTATTTT. It specifies CASSHRGGGPDTQYF. The gene calls are TRBV7-8 and TRBJ2-3; D possibly matches TRBD1 or TRBD2 (5 bases each). This CDR3 comprises 15 residues. V lost 5 bases and J 4 bases, leaving 16 bases between the germline ends. CDR1 is SGHVS and CDR2 is FQNEAQ in the germline V gene.

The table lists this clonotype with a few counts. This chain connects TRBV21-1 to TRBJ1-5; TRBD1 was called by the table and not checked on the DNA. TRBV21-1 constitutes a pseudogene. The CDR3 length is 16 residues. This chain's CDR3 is CASSKGGQGGGQPQHF. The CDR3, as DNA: TGTGCCAGCAGCAAAGGGGGACAGGGAGGGGGTCAGCCCCAGCATTTT.

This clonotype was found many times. CDR3 bases: TGCAGTGCAGGGAAGGGACAGGGGGCGGGAGACACTGAAGCTTTCTTT. Its translation is CSAGKGQGAGDTEAFF. The chain has TRBV20-1 and TRBJ1-1; 12 nucleotides align to TRBD1. The CDR3 is 16 amino acids. CDR1 is DFQATT, CDR2 SNEGSKA, per germline (reference sequence). The junction had 11 bases not matched to a gene; V was cut back by 6 bases and J by 3 bases.

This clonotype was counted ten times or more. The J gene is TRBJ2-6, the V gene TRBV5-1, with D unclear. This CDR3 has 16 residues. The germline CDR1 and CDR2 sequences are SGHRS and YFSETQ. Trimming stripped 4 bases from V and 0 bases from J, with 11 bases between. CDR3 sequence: CASSPPRLSGANVLTF. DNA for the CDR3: TGCGCCAGCAGCCCCCCCAGACTCTCTGGGGCCAACGTCCTGACTTTC.

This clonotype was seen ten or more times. The CDR3 loop is CASSLVATDTQYF. The DNA for the CDR3 is TGTGCCAGCAGCTTGGTAGCCACAGATACGCAGTATTTT. The gene calls are TRBV5-8 and TRBJ2-3, with D unresolved. This CDR3 has 13 amino acids. The V gene's germline CDR1 is SGHTS and CDR2 YDEGEE. Trimming removed 0 bases at V and 2 bases at J, with 4 bases between.

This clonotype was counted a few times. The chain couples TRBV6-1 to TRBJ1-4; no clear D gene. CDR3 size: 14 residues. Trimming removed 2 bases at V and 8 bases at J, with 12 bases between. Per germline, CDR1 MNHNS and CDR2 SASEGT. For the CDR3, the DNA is TGTGCCAGCAGTGAATCGGGGAGCGTAGAAAAACTGTTTTTT. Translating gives CASSESGSVEKLFF.